This T cell receptor (beta chain) was obtained from a study of blood T cell repertoires in COVID-19. Across the study: The samples span acute and convalescent COVID-19 from the United States, Italy and Spain. Nucleic acid was either cDNA or gDNA, and it came from T cells, B-cell-depleted T cells, or PBMCs.

In the original processing: Reference gene primer amplification gave nucleated cell count estimates. TCRdb's table, derived via immunoSEQ multiplex PCR, lists solely in-frame clones and lacks some. V and J calls and clone size are as listed in that table; D and trimming were resolved from the DNA. The sample carries some 96,000 clones, roughly 83% recorded once. V lost 4 bases and J lost 8; bases outside the gene matches: 8. The CDR3 contains 14 residues. In germline, CDR1 is WNHNN, CDR2 SYGVQD (reference sequence). V is TRBV10-1 and J is TRBJ2-7; 10 positions agree with TRBD1. The receptor comes from a human donor in a cohort sampled during active COVID-19. Material: peripheral blood. CDR3 residues: CASSADRGAGQQYF. CDR3 in DNA: TGCGCCAGCAGTGCGGACAGGGGGGCGGGTCAGCAGTACTTC.